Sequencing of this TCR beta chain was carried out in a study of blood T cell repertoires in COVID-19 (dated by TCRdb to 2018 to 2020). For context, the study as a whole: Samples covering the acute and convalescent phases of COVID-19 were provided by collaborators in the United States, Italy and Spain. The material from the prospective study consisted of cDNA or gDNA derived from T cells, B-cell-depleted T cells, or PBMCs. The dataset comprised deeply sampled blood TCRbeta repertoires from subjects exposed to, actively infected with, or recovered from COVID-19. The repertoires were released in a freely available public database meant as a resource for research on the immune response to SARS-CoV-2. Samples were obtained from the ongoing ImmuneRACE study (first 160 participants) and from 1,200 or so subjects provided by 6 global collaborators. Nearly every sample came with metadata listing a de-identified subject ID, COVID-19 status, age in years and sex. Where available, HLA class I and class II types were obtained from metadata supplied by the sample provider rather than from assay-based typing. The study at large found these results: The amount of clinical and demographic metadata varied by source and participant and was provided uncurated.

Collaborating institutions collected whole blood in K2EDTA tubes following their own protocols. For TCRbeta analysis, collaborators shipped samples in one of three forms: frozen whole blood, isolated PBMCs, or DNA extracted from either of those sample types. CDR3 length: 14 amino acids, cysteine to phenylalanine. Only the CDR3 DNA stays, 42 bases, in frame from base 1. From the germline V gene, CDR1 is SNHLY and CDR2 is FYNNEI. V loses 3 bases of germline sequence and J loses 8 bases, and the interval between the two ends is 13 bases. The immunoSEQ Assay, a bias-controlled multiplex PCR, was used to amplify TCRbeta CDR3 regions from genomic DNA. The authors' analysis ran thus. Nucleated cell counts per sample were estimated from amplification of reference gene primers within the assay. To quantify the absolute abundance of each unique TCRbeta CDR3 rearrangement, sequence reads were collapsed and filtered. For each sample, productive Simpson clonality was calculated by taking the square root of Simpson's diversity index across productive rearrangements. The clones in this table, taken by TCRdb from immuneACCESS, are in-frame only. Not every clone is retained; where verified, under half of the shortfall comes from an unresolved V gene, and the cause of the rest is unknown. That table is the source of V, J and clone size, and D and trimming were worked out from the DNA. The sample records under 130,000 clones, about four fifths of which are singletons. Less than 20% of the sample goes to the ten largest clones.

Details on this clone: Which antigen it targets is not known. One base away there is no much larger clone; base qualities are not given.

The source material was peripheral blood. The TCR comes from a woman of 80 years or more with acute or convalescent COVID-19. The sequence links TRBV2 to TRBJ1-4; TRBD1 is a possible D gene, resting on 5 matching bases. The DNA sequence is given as TGTGCCAGCAGTGAGGGTCACCGGGGGGAAAAACTGTTTTTT. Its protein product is CASSEGHRGEKLFF.